The 5 T cell receptor beta chains reported below all come from one sample, sequenced in a study of blood T cell repertoires in COVID-19. The assay was immunoSEQ multiplex PCR, and TCRdb's table has in-frame clones only and misses some. The data contain 120,000 to 150,000 clones, 70% to 90% of them singletons. The sequenced sample consisted of peripheral blood. These receptors all stem from a man in his sixties with active or convalescent COVID-19.

A note on this clone: The same CDR3 is also encoded by other DNA sequences in this sample. V gene TRBV9 combines with J gene TRBJ2-3, with D possibly being TRBD2 (5 bases). Germline lookup yields CDR1 SGDLS and CDR2 YYNGEE. Trimming stripped 0 bases from V and 4 bases from J, with 6 bases between. The length of the CDR3 is 13 residues. For the CDR3, the DNA is TGTGCCAGCAGCGTAGGGAGGTCAGATACGCAGTATTTT. Its protein is CASSVGRSDTQYF.

The chain recombines TRBV9 with TRBJ1-1; 9 nucleotides align to TRBD1. The CDR3 is 16 amino acids. Per germline, CDR1 SGDLS and CDR2 YYNGEE. J lost 4 bases, V lost 4 bases, and 11 bases had no gene match. The CDR3, as DNA: TGTGCCAGCAGCCCCGAGACAGGGGGGTTGTTCACTGAAGCTTTCTTT. Its translation: CASSPETGGLFTEAFF.

This chain connects TRBV10-3 to TRBJ2-1; 9 bases align to TRBD2. The germline V gene encodes CDR1 ENHRY and CDR2 SYGVKD. V was clipped by 0 bases and J by 8 bases; unmatched bases: 5. This CDR3 has 15 amino acids. The chain's CDR3 is CAISESSGSVDEQFF. In nucleotides, the CDR3 is TGTGCCATCAGTGAGTCTAGCGGGAGTGTCGATGAGCAGTTCTTC.

This chain uses TRBV19 with TRBJ1-5; D is unresolved. The germline V gene encodes CDR1 LNHDA and CDR2 SQIVND (reference sequence). The CDR3 loop spans 13 amino acids. The V end lost 9 bases, the J end lost 6 bases, and 15 bases lay between the germline ends. The CDR3 DNA reads TGTGCCAGCGGGAGAGACATCGTTCAGCCCCAGCATTTT. This gives the protein CASGRDIVQPQHF.

This rearrangement joins TRBV5-1 to TRBJ2-3; possible D gene TRBD1, 5 bases. CDR3 length equals 14 residues. Looked up from germline, CDR1 is SGHRS and CDR2 is YFSETQ. Trimming cost V 0 bases and J 2 bases, with 7 bases left between them. The CDR3 region is CASSLGQFTDTQYF. Here the CDR3 DNA reads TGCGCCAGCAGCTTGGGACAGTTCACAGATACGCAGTATTTT. Filled out from reference TRBV5-1 and TRBJ2-3, the complete variable domain reads KAGVTQTPRYLIKTRGQQVTLSCSPISGHRSVSWYQQTPGQGLQFLFEYFSETQRNKGNFPGRFSGRQFSNSRSEMNVSTLELGDSALYLCASSLGQFTDTQYFGPGTRLTVL.